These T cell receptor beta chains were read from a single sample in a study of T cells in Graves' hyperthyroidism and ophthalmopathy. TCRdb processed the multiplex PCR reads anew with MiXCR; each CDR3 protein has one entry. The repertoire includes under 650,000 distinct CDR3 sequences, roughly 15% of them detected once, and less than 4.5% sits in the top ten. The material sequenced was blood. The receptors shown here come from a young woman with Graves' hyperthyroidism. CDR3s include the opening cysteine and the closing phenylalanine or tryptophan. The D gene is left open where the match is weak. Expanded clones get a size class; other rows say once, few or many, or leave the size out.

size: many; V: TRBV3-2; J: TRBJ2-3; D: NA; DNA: TGTGCCAGCAGCCCGCCGTTGACAGGAGGCACAGATACGCAGTATTTT; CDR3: CASSPPLTGGTDTQYF
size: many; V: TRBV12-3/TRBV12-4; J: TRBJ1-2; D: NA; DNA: TGTGCCAGCAGCCTGGGACGGCGGTCCAACTATGGCTACACCTTC; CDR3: CASSLGRRSNYGYTF
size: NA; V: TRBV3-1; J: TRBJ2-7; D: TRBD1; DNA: TGTGCCAGCAGCCCTCTACCCGGGACAGCATACGAGCAGTACTTC; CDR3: CASSPLPGTAYEQYF
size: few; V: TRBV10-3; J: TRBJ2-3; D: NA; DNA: TGTGCCATCAGTGAGCAGGGGAGCACAGATACGCAGTATTTT; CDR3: CAISEQGSTDTQYF
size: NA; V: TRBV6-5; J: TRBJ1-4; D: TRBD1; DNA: TGTGCCAGCAGTCACGGTCCGGGACAGGGTGTGGAAAAACTGTTTTTT; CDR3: CASSHGPGQGVEKLFF
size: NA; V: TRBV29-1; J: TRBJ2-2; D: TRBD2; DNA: TGCAGCGTAGTAGCGGGAGGCGGGGAGCTGTTTTTT; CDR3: CSVVAGGGELFF
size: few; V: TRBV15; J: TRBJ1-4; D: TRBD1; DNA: TGTGCCACCGGGGAGGACAGGGGTTCTGAAAAACTGTTTTTT; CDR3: CATGEDRGSEKLFF
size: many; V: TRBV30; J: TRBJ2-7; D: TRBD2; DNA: TGTGCCTGGAGCCCCCGCGGCGGGACTAGCGGCCACTACGAGCAGTACTTC; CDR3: CAWSPRGGTSGHYEQYF
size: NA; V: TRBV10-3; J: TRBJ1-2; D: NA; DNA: TGTGCCATCAGGGCCGGGACGGACTATGGCTACACCTTC; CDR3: CAIRAGTDYGYTF
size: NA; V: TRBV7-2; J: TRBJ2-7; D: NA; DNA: TGTGCCAGCAGCTTAAGCGAACAGACCAACCTCTACGAGCAGTACTTC; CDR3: CASSLSEQTNLYEQYF
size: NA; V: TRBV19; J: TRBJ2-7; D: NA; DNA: TGTGCCAGTAGTGACTACAGAAACGAGCAGTACTTC; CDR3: CASSDYRNEQYF
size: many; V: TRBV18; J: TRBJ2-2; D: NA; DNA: TGTGCCAGCTCACCACTGTTGAAGACCGGGGAGCTGTTTTTT; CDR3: CASSPLLKTGELFF
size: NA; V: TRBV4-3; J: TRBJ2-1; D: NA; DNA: TGCGCCAGCAGCCAAGATTGGCCTCATGTGAGTGAGCAGTTCTTC; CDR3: CASSQDWPHVSEQFF
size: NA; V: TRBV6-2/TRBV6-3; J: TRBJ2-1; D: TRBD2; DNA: TGTGCCAGCGGGACTAGCGGGACCGTGAGATACAATGAGCAGTTCTTC; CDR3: CASGTSGTVRYNEQFF
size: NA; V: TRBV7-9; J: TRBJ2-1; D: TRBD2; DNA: TGTGCCAGCAGGAGGAGCGGGAGTTCAGGCGGTGAGCAGTTCTTC; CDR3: CASRRSGSSGGEQFF
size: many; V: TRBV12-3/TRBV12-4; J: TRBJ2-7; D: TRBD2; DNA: TGTGCCAGCAGTGGGGGCGGACTAGCGGGAGGCGGATACGAGCAGTACTTC; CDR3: CASSGGGLAGGGYEQYF
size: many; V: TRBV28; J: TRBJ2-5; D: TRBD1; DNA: TGTGCCAGCACATACAGGGGACAAGAGACCCAGTACTTC; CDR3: CASTYRGQETQYF
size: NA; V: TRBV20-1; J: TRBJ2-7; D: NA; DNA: TGCAGTGCTGCCTGGGGTAGCGGCGAGCAGTACTTC; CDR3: CSAAWGSGEQYF
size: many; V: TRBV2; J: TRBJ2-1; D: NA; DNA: TGTGCCAGCAGTATCGCCAGCGGACCTTACAATGAGCAGTTCTTC; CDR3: CASSIASGPYNEQFF
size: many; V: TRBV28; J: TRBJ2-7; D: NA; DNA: TGTGCCAGCAGTTTATTAACTAAGCGGGTACAAGCCTACGAGCAGTACTTC; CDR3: CASSLLTKRVQAYEQYF
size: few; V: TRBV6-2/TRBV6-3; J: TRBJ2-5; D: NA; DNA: TGTGCCAGCAGTTACACTGTCGCCTTCCAAGAGACCCAGTACTTC; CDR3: CASSYTVAFQETQYF
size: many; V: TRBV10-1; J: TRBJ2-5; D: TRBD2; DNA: TGCGCCAGCAGTGAGTCGTTAGCGGGTCACCAGTACTTC; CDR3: CASSESLAGHQYF
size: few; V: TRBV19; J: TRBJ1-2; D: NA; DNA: TGTGCCAGTAGTATAGGCAGGAACTATGGCTACACCTTC; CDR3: CASSIGRNYGYTF
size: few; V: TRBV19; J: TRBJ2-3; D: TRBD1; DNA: TGTGCCAGTACTCTCCCCGGGACAGGCACAGATACGCAGTATTTT; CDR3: CASTLPGTGTDTQYF
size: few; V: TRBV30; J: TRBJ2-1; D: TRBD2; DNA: TGTGCCTGGACTAGCGGGGGCTCCTACAATGAGCAGTTCTTC; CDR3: CAWTSGGSYNEQFF
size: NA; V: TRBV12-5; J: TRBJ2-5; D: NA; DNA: TGTGCTAGTGGTTTGGGGACAGATCCGTCGGTGGAGACCCAGTACTTC; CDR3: CASGLGTDPSVETQYF
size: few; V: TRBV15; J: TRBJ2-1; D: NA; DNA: TGTGCCACCAGCAGAGTAGGCCCCAGTGAGCAGTTCTTC; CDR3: CATSRVGPSEQFF
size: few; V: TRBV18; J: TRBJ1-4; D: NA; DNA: TGTGCCAGCTCATCGGACATAACTACAACTAATGAAAAACTGTTTTTT; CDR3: CASSSDITTTNEKLFF
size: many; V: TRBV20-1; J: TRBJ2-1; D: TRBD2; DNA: TGCAGTGCCCCTCAACCCCCGGGACTAGCGGGAGGGCACTACAATGAGCAGTTCTTC; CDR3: CSAPQPPGLAGGHYNEQFF
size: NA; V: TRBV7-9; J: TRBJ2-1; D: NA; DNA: TGTGCCAGCAGCTCCCCGGGACCACTGGGAACCAGAGAGCAGTTCTTC; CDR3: CASSSPGPLGTREQFF
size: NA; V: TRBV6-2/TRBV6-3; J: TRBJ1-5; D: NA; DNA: TGTGCCAGCAGTAACCCCAGCGGGGCAGGAAACCAGCCCCAGCATTTT; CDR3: CASSNPSGAGNQPQHF
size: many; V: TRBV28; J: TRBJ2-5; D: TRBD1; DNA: TGTGCCAGCAGGGGACAGGGATGGCGAGAGACCCAGTACTTC; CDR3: CASRGQGWRETQYF
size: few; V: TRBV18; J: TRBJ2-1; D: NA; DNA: TGTGCCAGCTCACCACCGGATAGGACCTCCTACAATGAGCAGTTCTTC; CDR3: CASSPPDRTSYNEQFF
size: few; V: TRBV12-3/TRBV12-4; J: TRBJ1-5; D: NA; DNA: TGTGCCAGCAGTTTAAATGTTCCAGGGGGCAATCAGCCCCAGCATTTT; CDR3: CASSLNVPGGNQPQHF
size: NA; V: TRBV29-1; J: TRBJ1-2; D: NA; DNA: TGCAGCGTTGACCCCGCAGGGGACTATGGCTACACCTTC; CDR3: CSVDPAGDYGYTF
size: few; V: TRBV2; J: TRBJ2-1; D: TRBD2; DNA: TGTGCCAGCAGTGAACCGGGACTAGGGAATATTGAGCAGTTCTTC; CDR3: CASSEPGLGNIEQFF
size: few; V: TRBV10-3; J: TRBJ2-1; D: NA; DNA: TGTGCCATCAGCGGGGGACCTTACAATGAGCAGTTCTTC; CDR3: CAISGGPYNEQFF
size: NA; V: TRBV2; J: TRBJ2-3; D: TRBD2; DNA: TGTGCCAGCAGTGGTTCTCAAGCGGGAGGGGGCACGGATACGCAGTATTTT; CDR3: CASSGSQAGGGTDTQYF
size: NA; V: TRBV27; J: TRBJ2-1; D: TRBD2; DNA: TGTGCCAGCAGTTTAAATAGCGGGAGTCTTGGTGAGCAGTTCTTC; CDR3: CASSLNSGSLGEQFF
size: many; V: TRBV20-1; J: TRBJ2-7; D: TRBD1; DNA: TGCGGGGGACAGGTCTCCTACGAGCAGTACTTC; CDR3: CGGQVSYEQYF
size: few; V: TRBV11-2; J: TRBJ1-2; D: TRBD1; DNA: TGTGCCAGCAGCATAACGACAGGGAGCTATGGCTACACCTTC; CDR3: CASSITTGSYGYTF
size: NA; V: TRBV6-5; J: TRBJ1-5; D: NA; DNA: TGTGCCAGCAGTTACTCGTCGTATGGGGGTAGGAGCAATCAGCCCCGGCATTTT; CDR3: CASSYSSYGGRSNQPRHF
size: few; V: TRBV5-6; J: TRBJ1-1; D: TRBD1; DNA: TGTGCCAGCACCTTTCTCGACAGGGAAGAGGACACTGAAGCTTTCTTT; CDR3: CASTFLDREEDTEAFF
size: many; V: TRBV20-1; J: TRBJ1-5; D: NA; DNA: TGCAGTGCTAGACATTATGGGGACGATCAGCCCCAGCATTTT; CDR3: CSARHYGDDQPQHF
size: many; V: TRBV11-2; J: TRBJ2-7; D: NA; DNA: TGTGCCAGCAGCTTCGGGATCTCCTACGAGCAGTACTTC; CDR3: CASSFGISYEQYF
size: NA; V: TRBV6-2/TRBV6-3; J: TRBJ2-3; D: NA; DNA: TGTGCCAGCAGTTACGATGGGATATTGGATACGCAGTATTTT; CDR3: CASSYDGILDTQYF
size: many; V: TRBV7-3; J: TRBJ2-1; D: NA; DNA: TGTGCCAGCAGCTTAGGGCTACGGAATGAGCAGTTCTTC; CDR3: CASSLGLRNEQFF
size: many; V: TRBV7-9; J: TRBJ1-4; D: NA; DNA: TGTGCCAGCAGCTGGGCAGGGCTTAATGAAAAACTGTTTTTT; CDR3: CASSWAGLNEKLFF